These 30 T cell receptor beta chains share one sample of origin, sequenced in a study of T cell responses to AZD1222 COVID-19 vaccine. Method: immunoSEQ multiplex PCR; TCRdb's copy keeps in-frame clones and lacks some. The sample includes 95,000 to 120,000 clones, about 91% seen only once; the top ten take approximately 6.4%. The sequencing used peripheral blood, collected 28 days after the second AZD1222 dose. Receptors originate from an adult who received the AZD1222 COVID-19 vaccine.

This sequence joins TRBV19 and TRBJ2-1; 10 bases line up with TRBD2. Germline V gene data show CDR1 as LNHDA and CDR2 as SQIVND (reference sequence). The CDR3 consists of 16 residues. J was trimmed by 4 bases and V by 1 base; bases with no gene match: 4. In DNA, the CDR3 is TGTGCCAGTAGTATAGTGACTAGCGGGCGTTACAATGAGCAGTTCTTC. It encodes CASSIVTSGRYNEQFF.

The chain carries TRBV7-3 and TRBJ1-1; 7 positions agree with TRBD1. With V trimmed by 2 bases and J by 11 bases, 8 bases remained unmatched. Looked up from germline, CDR1 is SGHTA and CDR2 is FQGTGA. The CDR3 runs to 13 residues. CDR3: CASSLGWGTVAFF. CDR3 nucleotides: TGTGCCAGCAGCTTAGGGTGGGGGACAGTGGCTTTCTTT.

This clone occurred once. Written as DNA, the CDR3 is TGCGCCAGCAGCCCCCCAAGACAGGGTGTCGAGCAGTACTTC. It is translated as CASSPPRQGVEQYF. The chain recombines TRBV5-1 with TRBJ2-7, with TRBD1 identical over 7 bases. J was trimmed by 6 bases and V by 4 bases; bases with no gene match: 10. The CDR3 is 14 residues long. CDR1 and CDR2 from the germline V gene are SGHRS and YFSETQ.

CDR3 in amino acids: CASSSGAIYEQYF. The CDR3 region has the DNA TGTGCCAGCAGTTCTGGGGCCATCTACGAGCAGTACTTC. The V call is TRBV12-3 or TRBV12-4, the J call TRBJ2-7; possibly TRBD1 for D (5 bases). CDR3 length: 13 residues. V dropped 4 bases and J dropped 3 bases, with 10 bases sitting between them.

This sequence joins TRBV28 and TRBJ1-4, with D possibly matching TRBD1 (5 bases). The CDR3 is 13 residues long. The V end was cut by 11 bases, the J end by 7 bases, with 17 bases between. The germline V gene encodes CDR1 MDHEN and CDR2 SYDVKM. CDR3 in amino acids: CASRDPRGEKLFF. DNA of the CDR3: TGTGCCTCCCGGGACCCCCGGGGTGAAAAACTGTTTTTT.

Here the CDR3 reads CASSQTGTAVNYF. In DNA form, the CDR3 reads TGTGCCAGTAGTCAGACAGGGACGGCGGTAAATTACTTC. The chain carries TRBV19 and TRBJ2-7; 7 nucleotides line up with TRBD1. Looked up from germline, CDR1 is LNHDA and CDR2 is SQIVND (reference sequence). V was pared by 5 bases and J by 13 bases, with 14 bases of the junction left unmatched. This CDR3 region has 13 residues.

The rearrangement links TRBV7-9 to TRBJ2-5; 8 bases are shared with TRBD1. The CDR3 has 11 residues. Germline CDR1 is SEHNR and CDR2 is FQNEAQ (reference sequence). The DNA for the CDR3 is TGTGCGGCAGGGGGCTTGGAGACCCAGTACTTC. Its translation: CAAGGLETQYF.

The chain joins TRBV20-1 to TRBJ1-1; D perhaps matches TRBD1 (5 bases). The CDR3 spans 11 residues. The V end was cut by 5 bases, the J end by 5 bases, with 9 bases between. The germline gives CDR1 DFQATT, CDR2 SNEGSKA (reference sequence). CDR3 sequence: CSALGGTEAFF. The CDR3 nucleotides are TGCAGTGCTCTCGGGGGGACTGAAGCTTTCTTT.

This chain links TRBV6-1 with TRBJ1-5; 8 bases align to TRBD1. The CDR3 is 15 residues long. J gave up 4 bases and V 1 base, and 3 bases lay outside the gene matches. Germline lookup yields CDR1 MNHNS and CDR2 SASEGT. CDR3: CASSEGGDRNQPQHF. The CDR3 coding sequence is TGTGCCAGCAGTGAAGGGGGGGACAGGAATCAGCCCCAGCATTTT.

The chain employs TRBV13 and TRBJ2-3; TRBD2 might be the D (5 bases). CDR3 length: 11 residues. The V end lost 5 bases, the J end lost 6 bases, and 6 bases lay between the germline ends. Looked up from germline, CDR1 is PRHDT and CDR2 is FYEKMQ (reference sequence). CDR3 sequence: CASSPGDTQYF. The CDR3 bases are TGTGCCAGCAGCCCGGGGGATACGCAGTATTTT.

V and J are TRBV19 and TRBJ2-7; TRBD1 agrees at 7 bases. Trimming cost V 3 bases and J 6 bases; bases outside gene matches: 5. The length of the CDR3 is 13 residues. Germline V gene lookup returns CDR1 LNHDA and CDR2 SQIVND (reference sequence). The CDR3 nucleotides read TGTGCCAGTAGTATTGACAGGGATTCCGAGCAGTACTTC. Translating gives CASSIDRDSEQYF. The full variable domain, in which reference TRBV19 and TRBJ2-7 provide the parts outside the CDR3, is DGGITQSPKYLFRKEGQNVTLSCEQNLNHDAMYWYRQDPGQGLRLIYYSQIVNDFQKGDIAEGYSVSREKKESFPLTVTSAQKNPTAFYLCASSIDRDSEQYFGPGTRLTVT.

This clone was recorded a few times. This chain links TRBV3-1 (or the pseudogene TRBV3-2) with TRBJ1-6; no clear D. The CDR3 is 15 amino acids. Trimming cost V 1 base and J 7 bases, with 11 bases left between them. Germline loops: CDR1 LGHDT, CDR2 YNNKEL (reference sequence). The CDR3 reads CASSQATAENSPLHF. CDR3 DNA sequence: TGTGCCAGCAGCCAAGCCACCGCTGAGAATTCACCCCTCCACTTT.

The chain combines TRBV28 with TRBJ1-5; 10 bases are a match to TRBD1. CDR1 is MDHEN and CDR2 is SYDVKM in the germline V gene. V shed 6 bases and J 7 bases; nucleotides not matched to a gene: 6. The CDR3 has 14 amino acids. The CDR3 region is CASRGTGEAQPQHF. CDR3 DNA sequence: TGTGCCAGCAGGGGGACAGGGGAAGCGCAGCCCCAGCATTTT.

This clone has only a few counts. The chain links TRBV24-1 to TRBJ1-3; 8 nucleotides match TRBD1. Trimming cost V 3 bases and J 0 bases; bases outside gene matches: 3. The CDR3 is 16 amino acids. Germline V gene data show CDR1 as KGHDR and CDR2 as SFDVKD. The CDR3 coding sequence is TGTGCCACCAGTGATGACAGGGGCCTCTCTGGAAACACCATATATTTT. Its protein is CATSDDRGLSGNTIYF.

This chain connects TRBV4-1 to TRBJ1-1; possible D gene TRBD1, 6 bases. This CDR3 region has 16 residues. Germline V CDR1 and CDR2: MGHRA, YSYEKL. The V end was cut by 1 base, the J end by 1 base, with 13 bases between. CDR3 sequence reads: CASSQGQGTANTEAFF. CDR3 DNA sequence: TGCGCCAGCAGCCAAGGCCAGGGGACGGCGAACACTGAAGCTTTCTTT.

The chain carries TRBV5-4 and TRBJ2-1; D uncertain. Per germline, CDR1 SGHNT and CDR2 YYREEE (reference sequence). The CDR3 is 11 amino acids. Trimming stripped 4 bases from V and 5 bases from J, with 4 bases between. The CDR3 here is CASSANNEQFF. The CDR3 DNA sequence: TGTGCCAGCAGCGCAAACAATGAGCAGTTCTTC.

The V and J genes are TRBV6-5 and TRBJ1-4, with a tentative D call TRBD1 (5 bases). Trimming left V 7 bases short and J 6 bases short, with 15 bases between. The CDR3 totals 14 residues. Germline CDR1 reads MNHEY; CDR2 reads SVGAGI. Written as DNA, the CDR3 is TGTGCCAGCAAGTTGGACGTGGGGCATGAAAAACTGTTTTTT. This gives the protein CASKLDVGHEKLFF.

V gene TRBV7-8 combines with J gene TRBJ1-2, with D perhaps TRBD1 (6 bases). V lost 4 bases and J 5 bases, leaving 14 bases between the germline ends. CDR1 is SGHVS and CDR2 is FQNEAQ in the germline V gene. This CDR3 is built from 14 residues. CDR3 sequence (DNA): TGTGCCAGCAGCTCCCGGGACACTTCATATGGCTACACCTTC. This translates into CASSSRDTSYGYTF.

The V call is TRBV28, the J call TRBJ2-2; D not certain. CDR1 is MDHEN, CDR2 SYDVKM, per germline. This CDR3 spans 10 amino acids. V was clipped by 8 bases and J by 8 bases, with 6 bases between them. The CDR3 DNA sequence: TGTGCCAGCTCGGCGGGGGAGCTGTTTTTT. Translated: CASSAGELFF.

The chain uses TRBV4-2 and TRBJ2-7; D not resolved. Trimming stripped 0 bases from V and 3 bases from J, with 12 bases between. CDR1 and CDR2 (germline): LGHNA, YNFKEQ. This CDR3 has 15 residues. The CDR3 here is CASSQDLGGDYEQYF. Here the CDR3 DNA reads TGTGCCAGCAGCCAAGATCTAGGTGGGGACTACGAGCAGTACTTC.

The chain uses TRBV27 and TRBJ2-7; D may correspond to TRBD1 or TRBD2 (5 bases each). CDR3 size: 15 residues. The V and J ends lost 5 bases and 7 bases respectively, with 21 bases between them. The germline V gene has CDR1 MNHEY and CDR2 SMNVEV (reference sequence). This CDR3 is CASSHHQGRSLEQYF. The CDR3 bases are TGTGCCAGCAGTCATCACCAGGGACGGTCATTAGAGCAGTACTTC.

J is TRBJ2-7 and V is TRBV4-3, with TRBD2 matching 11 bases. Looked up from germline, CDR1 is LGHNA and CDR2 is YSLEER. J was trimmed by 0 bases and V by 3 bases; bases with no gene match: 7. This CDR3 spans 17 amino acids. CDR3 DNA: TGCGCCAGCAGCCAGCTTCTAGCGGGGGGACACTCCTACGAGCAGTACTTC. Encoded protein: CASSQLLAGGHSYEQYF.

V is TRBV6-6 and J is TRBJ2-2, with TRBD1 matching over 9 bases. The CDR3 is made up of 16 amino acids. The V and J ends lost 6 bases and 4 bases, in that order; junction bases with no gene match: 9. Germline V CDR1 and CDR2: MNHNY, SVGAGI (reference sequence). The chain's CDR3 is CASSSGTGSFTGELFF. CDR3 bases: TGTGCCAGCAGCTCCGGGACAGGGAGTTTCACCGGGGAGCTGTTTTTT.

This chain links TRBV19 with TRBJ2-7, with D possibly TRBD1 on 5 matching bases. The CDR3 is made up of 14 amino acids. Germline V gene lookup returns CDR1 LNHDA and CDR2 SQIVND (reference sequence). Trimming took off 5 bases at V and 2 bases at J, with 13 bases between the two ends. In DNA form, the CDR3 reads TGTGCCAGTAGTCCGGGCAGGGATACCTACGAGCAGTACTTC. Residues: CASSPGRDTYEQYF.

V is TRBV6-2 or TRBV6-3 and J is TRBJ1-5; TRBD1 aligns across 9 bases. Germline lookup yields CDR1 MNHEY and CDR2 SVGEGT. The V and J ends lost 6 bases and 5 bases, in that order; junction bases with no gene match: 5. This CDR3 contains 14 residues. Here the CDR3 DNA reads TGTGCCAGCAGCGGGACAGGGAGAGATCAGCCCCAGCATTTT. Residues: CASSGTGRDQPQHF.

The V and J genes are TRBV6-6 and TRBJ1-1, with unresolved D. Germline assignment: CDR1 MNHNY and CDR2 SVGAGI (reference sequence). CDR3 length: 13 amino acids. Trimming took 5 bases from V and 4 from J, leaving 11 bases between them. Written as DNA, the CDR3 is TGTGCCAGCAGTAACCACCTGGGCACTGAAGCTTTCTTT. This encodes CASSNHLGTEAFF.

V is TRBV19 and J is TRBJ2-5; 12 nucleotides agree with TRBD2. V was pared by 5 bases and J by 1 base, with 8 bases of the junction left unmatched. There are 17 residues in the CDR3. CDR1 and CDR2 from the germline V gene are LNHDA and SQIVND (reference sequence). Written as DNA, the CDR3 is TGTGCCAGTAGTCCCAGACTAGCGGGGGAACTCCAAGAGACCCAGTACTTC. It specifies CASSPRLAGELQETQYF.

V is TRBV11-2 and J is TRBJ1-4; 7 nucleotides match TRBD1. V gave up 5 bases and J gave up 2 bases; unmatched junction bases: 14. The CDR3 is made up of 18 amino acids. In germline, CDR1 is SGHAT, CDR2 FQNNGV. The CDR3 DNA reads TGTGCCAGCAGCCACGGTTTGTCAGGGGGATGGACTAATGAAAAACTGTTTTTT. Translation: CASSHGLSGGWTNEKLFF.

V is TRBV7-2 and J is TRBJ2-1; 7 bases match TRBD1. Per germline, CDR1 SGHTA and CDR2 FQGNSA. J gave up 0 bases and V 1 base, and 3 bases lay outside the gene matches. The CDR3 consists of 16 residues. Here the CDR3 reads CASSLEGALSYNEQFF. CDR3 DNA: TGTGCCAGCAGCTTAGAGGGGGCTCTCTCCTACAATGAGCAGTTCTTC.

This sequence joins TRBV4-2 and TRBJ1-1; D gene ambiguous. V was trimmed by 1 base and J by 6 bases, leaving 15 bases between them. Germline V gene sequence: CDR1 LGHNA, CDR2 YNFKEQ. The CDR3 length is 15 residues. CDR3 in amino acids: CASSQASWGNAEAFF. The CDR3 bases are TGTGCCAGCAGCCAAGCATCTTGGGGAAATGCTGAAGCTTTCTTT.